This T cell receptor (beta chain) was documented in a study of cytomegalovirus exposure and HLA in healthy donors (dated by TCRdb to the late 2010s). About the investigation overall: An earlier analysis of roughly 500 of the donors reported approximately 290 Gb of sequence data and around 120 million unique TCR beta sequences from 150 million to 200 million T cells. Roughly 300 gigabases of sequencing data and roughly 81 million unique TCR sequences made up an early release that covered approximately 700 HLA-typed donors. The genetic ancestry cluster associated with self-reported Caucasian donors included about four fifths of the 398 genotyped donors. The study was designed to test whether signatures of past pathogen exposure could be identified by cataloging public T cell receptors. The T cell repertoires of 666 subjects were profiled by immunosequencing and related to cytomegalovirus serostatus. In addition to the first cohort of about 650 subjects, a separate validation cohort of approximately 120 different subjects was used. To predict cytomegalovirus infection status, the study combined high-throughput TCR immunosequencing, statistical association of individual TCRs with disease status, and machine learning. To study patterns of TCR occurrence, a later analysis re-analyzed previously published TCR beta repertoires from 500 to 850 donors and added high-resolution HLA genotyping. In the later analysis, no new phenotypic data were used to find candidate immune exposures; instead, reliance was placed on TCR beta sequences and their occurrence across donors. An earlier analysis of 587 of the donors used high-throughput TCR beta sequencing to judge whether each TCR beta V gene segment behaved as functional or pseudogenic. Alongside the repertoire data, information on donor age, sex, ethnicity and CMV serostatus was compiled. In a later genetic analysis, genome-wide SNP genotypes for about 55% of the roughly 700 donors were used, and that subset was treated as a discovery cohort. All discovery cohort repertoires had been generated using a single sequencing platform. Both class I and class II loci were covered by HLA typing, at four-digit resolution. The number of typed donors differed by locus: roughly 629-640 for A, B, C, DRB1 and DQB1; 500 to 550 for DQA1; approximately 610 for DPA1; and around 470 for DPB1. About five DR-DQ haplotypes were handled as single units for association and clustering, since linkage in the cohort was strong. On average, about 200,000 unique TCR beta nucleotide sequences were sequenced per donor among a few hundred genotyped donors of the cohort, with 15% to 20% of those sequences being non-productive. Study-level results and caveats: The authors suggested that the approach could potentially be generalized to other disease states and immunological phenotypes. Sequencing depth was assumed to be roughly uniform across donors in the presence/absence analyses, though that assumption may not hold. According to a later genetic analysis, donors in an Asian-associated ancestry cluster had fewer N-insertions in productive TCRs than the roughly 700-donor mean. A few of the identified cytomegalovirus-associated TCR beta chains were confirmed in vitro to be specific for cytomegalovirus antigens. While some public TCRs were present in many individuals, most TCR sequences turned up only very rarely across donors. According to a later analysis, most CMV-associated TCR beta chains appeared to be HLA-restricted, and the HLA associations seemed to be driven largely by CMV exposure. The classifier was reported to diagnose cytomegalovirus status with high specificity and sensitivity in both the original and validation cohorts. Only TCR beta chains were sequenced in this cohort, and the absence of alpha or paired-chain data limited detectable features. An earlier analysis of approximately 600 of the donors showed that most TCR beta V segments appeared in productive rearrangements either about 87% or about 30% of the time, which broadly matched IMGT annotations. In a later analysis, TCR association rates were found to vary across HLA loci, with the most associated TCRs seen for DRB1 alleles and the fewest for HLA-C alleles. A further reported finding was that TCR beta sequences accurately predicted the HLA-A and HLA-B alleles for most subjects in the first cohort. In a later analysis, HLA-associated TCR beta chains showed more clonal expansion and lower generation probabilities than non-associated chains that were equally common. An association between a missense DCLRE1C variant and V-gene and J-gene trimming of TCR beta chains was found in a later genetic analysis and replicated in an independent cohort. Immune exposure information for the cohort was limited to CMV serostatus. A total of 150 to 200 TCR beta chains were listed by the study as associated with cytomegalovirus. Linkage disequilibrium might explain the correlated functional status among segregating V segments, but an unknown experimental factor could not be excluded. Because some donors lacked HLA typing at each locus, the association tests relied only on the typed subset. Assigning TCR associations to individual alleles was difficult when HLA alleles, especially DR and DQ, strongly co-occurred. In a later analysis, 16,951 TCR beta sequences were associated with specific HLA alleles at a false discovery rate of 0.05. The earlier analysis of 450 to 700 of the donors excluded approximately 17 rarely observed V segments, including chromosome 9 orphons, because counts were too low. Some IMGT-functional V segments, including TRBV6-2 and TRBV6-3, could not be told apart with the 87-base-pair reads, so those segments were excluded. A cluster of highly shared sequence variants was judged likely to be a technical artifact of the sequencing pipeline. A later analysis reported that several top co-occurrence clusters appeared linked to parvovirus B19, influenza, CMV and Epstein-Barr virus.

The receptor library was made with the immunoSEQ multiplex PCR assay. The multiplex PCR relied on a mix of 60 forward primers for TCR Vbeta segments and 13 reverse primers for TCR Jbeta segments. Amplification of the CDR3 region of rearranged TCR beta genes was performed with a multiplex PCR assay on genomic DNA. Amplified TCR beta libraries were sequenced as 87-base-pair reads on the Illumina HiSeq System. Per the original workflow: Across the 600 to 700 repertoires, a later analysis counted approximately 83 million unique TCR beta chains, approximately 10 million of which were shared by at least two donors. Raw reads were error-corrected and collapsed into unique sequences by a nearest-neighbor algorithm in which closely related sequences were merged to remove PCR and sequencing errors. To assign V, D and J gene segments, CDR3 sequences were aligned to IMGT reference sequences. For a sequence to be retained, a match of at least six nucleotides to both a V gene segment and a J gene segment was required. A rearrangement counted as productive if the CDR3 had no stop codons and remained in frame with V and J, and every other rearrangement counted as non-productive. CDR3 was defined according to IMGT convention as the region running from the second conserved V-encoded cysteine to the conserved J-encoded phenylalanine. The earlier analysis of roughly 590 of the donors excluded any sequence lacking an unambiguous match to a single V gene segment. In an earlier analysis of a few hundred of the donors, V segments were called functional above 56.7% productive rearrangements and were called segregating when the between-donor standard deviation exceeded 5%. A statistical classification framework was built to diagnose cytomegalovirus status from the catalog of TCR beta chain sequences. A later analysis assigned V and J genes by comparing TCR nucleotide sequences with IMGT/GENE-DB human TR gene sequences. Using the TCRdist pipeline, a later analysis assigned CDR3 sequences along with most-parsimonious VDJ recombination scenarios. In a later analysis, each TCR beta chain was defined by its CDR3 amino acid sequence together with its V-gene family, and reads lacking a unique V-gene family were excluded. A later analysis removed 600 or so highly shared, low-generation-probability nucleotide sequences to deal with suspected cross-contamination and a sequencing artifact. A later analysis calculated a clonal expansion index for each public chain from normalized within-repertoire ranks of inferred template counts. In a later analysis, generation probabilities were computed using a VDJ recombination model fitted to out-of-frame rearrangements, and the results were checked against IGoR. A later analysis scored TCR-TCR, TCR-HLA and TCR-CMV co-occurrence with hypergeometric tests, applying a repertoire-size bias correction to TCR pairs. To estimate false discovery rates, a later analysis permuted the HLA or CMV assignments 20 times. In a later analysis, co-occurring TCRs were grouped using DBSCAN, and TCRdist sequence similarity was added for clustering within HLA-allele-positive subsets. Co-occurrence clustering excluded repertoires with fewer than 30,000 or more than 120,000 public chains, plus five with anomalous nucleotide sharing. Entries here come from immuneACCESS through TCRdb and include only in-frame sequences with V and J called. Some clones fail to appear in such tables; in the studies checked, an unresolved V gene covers under half of the shortfall, and the cause of the remainder is unknown. That table is the source of V, J and clone size, and D and trimming were worked out from the DNA. Recorded for this sample are approximately 160,000 clones; less than 65% of them occurred a single time. Of the sample, roughly 3.1% falls within the top ten clones.

For this clone: The antigen it recognizes is unknown. Base qualities are not recorded, but no much larger clone differs from it by a single base.

Its CDR3 holds 14 amino acids, cysteine through phenylalanine. Here the CDR3 DNA is all that survives: 42 bases in frame from base 1. V lost 5 bases and J lost 3 bases; the stretch between them is 14 bases long. The germline V gene gives CDR1 as SGHTS and CDR2 as YDEGEE. The cohort consisted of more than 650 healthy bone marrow donors. At the time of sampling, all cohort members were nominally healthy, though unrecorded immune exposures were likely present. The donor was CMV seropositive and was included in the group of 250 to 300 seropositive cohort members. A peripheral blood sample was collected from each donor, and TCR beta sequencing was performed on peripheral blood mononuclear cells. The Qiagen DNeasy Blood Extraction Kit was used to extract genomic DNA from the blood cell samples.

The receptor was isolated from a woman in her 30s in good health and CMV-seropositive. The rearranged segments are TRBV5-8 and TRBJ1-1; TRBD1 might be the D gene, on 6 matching bases. The sequenced sample was PBMCs. The CDR3 amino acid sequence is: CASSRGADHTEAFF. The nucleotide sequence reads as follows: TGTGCCAGCAGTCGGGGGGCTGATCACACTGAAGCTTTCTTT.